This T cell receptor (beta chain) was retrieved from a study of T cells in Graves' hyperthyroidism and ophthalmopathy. This clonotype was seen at least ten times. The CDR3 runs to 15 residues. Deletions cut 6 bases from V and 3 bases from J, with 17 bases between. RNA transcripts yielded amplified TCR beta CDR3 regions. First-round RT-PCR targeting the TCR CDR3 was performed with the HTBI primer set. TCRdb redid the calling of the multiplex PCR reads with MiXCR, one entry per CDR3 protein. Of 400,000 to 450,000 distinct CDR3 sequences in the sample, roughly 14% are singletons; the top ten hold less than 15%.

This receptor was identified in a man aged 18 to 30 with Graves' ophthalmopathy. The chain joins TRBV12-3 or TRBV12-4 to TRBJ1-1; D is unclear. What was sequenced was blood. The CDR3 spells CASSNLYTEHTEAFF. CDR3 coding DNA: TGTGCCAGCAGCAACCTTTACACGGAACACACTGAAGCTTTCTTT.